This T cell receptor beta chain was documented in a study of CD4 T cells in relation to SARS-CoV-2 and coronaviruses. About the study: The HLA restriction of the shared crossreactive spike epitopes was mapped.

Sequencing was performed with immunoSEQ multiplex PCR; in TCRdb, only in-frame clones are kept and a portion is missing. The sample includes some 60,000 clones, around 92% of them seen just once. Regarding the study as a whole: Samples before the pandemic and after infection were not matched within any donor. In roughly 60% of donors, memory CD4+ clonotypes crossrecognized SARS-CoV-2 and at least one common cold coronavirus spike.

This clone was counted a single time. Its target is unknown. This CDR3 is built from 14 residues. CDR1 and CDR2 (germline): LGHNA, YNFKEQ. Trimming stripped 6 bases from V and 5 bases from J, with 13 bases between. The sequence was obtained from an adult with COVID-19. The J gene is TRBJ1-4, the V gene TRBV4-2; a possible D gene is TRBD1 (6 bases). Sequenced sample: naive CD4+ T cells from PBMCs. Regarding subset: naive CD4+ T cells isolated by negative enrichment. Here the CDR3 DNA reads TGTGCCAGCAGTAGAGGACAGTTAAATGAAAAACTGTTTTTT. The encoded protein is CASSRGQLNEKLFF.